The 13 T cell receptor beta chains below were found in one sample sequenced in a study of cytomegalovirus exposure and HLA in healthy donors. The PCR ran on 60 Vbeta and 13 Jbeta primers. Measured with immunoSEQ multiplex PCR; TCRdb has only the in-frame clones, and not every one. Among tens of thousands of clones listed, approximately 81% were seen once. Sample: PBMCs. Every receptor here comes from a woman aged 45-65 years in good health and CMV-seropositive.

The chain has TRBV5-4 and TRBJ2-2, with D possibly matching TRBD2 (5 bases). V shed 0 bases and J shed 5 bases, with 8 bases lying between them. The CDR3 sequence is 14 residues long. CDR1 and CDR2 (germline): SGHNT, YYREEE (reference sequence). The chain's CDR3 is CASSLVRGTGELFF. The CDR3 bases are TGTGCCAGCAGCTTGGTCCGAGGGACCGGGGAGCTGTTTTTT. Drawing the rest from reference TRBV5-4 and TRBJ2-2, the complete variable domain is ETGVTQSPTHLIKTRGQQVTLRCSSQSGHNTVSWYQQALGQGPQFIFQYYREEENGRGNFPPRFSGLQFPNYSSELNVNALELDDSALYLCASSLVRGTGELFFGEGSRLTVL.

The rearrangement uses TRBV5-5 and TRBJ2-7; 7 nucleotides match TRBD2. With 4 bases clipped from V and 0 bases from J, the junction kept 10 bases outside the gene matches. Per the germline V gene, CDR1 is SGHKS and CDR2 is YYEKEE (reference sequence). This CDR3 is 16 amino acids long. The CDR3: CASSLSTSSSSYEQYF. Here the CDR3 DNA reads TGTGCCAGCAGCCTCTCGACTAGCTCTAGCTCCTACGAGCAGTACTTC. Variable domain in full (rest from reference TRBV5-5 and TRBJ2-7): DAGVTQSPTHLIKTRGQQVTLRCSPISGHKSVSWYQQVLGQGPQFIFQYYEKEERGRGNFPDRFSARQFPNYSSELNVNALLLGDSALYLCASSLSTSSSSYEQYFGPGTRLTVT.

The genes are TRBV6-5 and TRBJ1-1, with 7 bases that match TRBD1. Trimming removed 7 bases from V and 5 bases from J; junction bases left unmatched: 7. The CDR3 runs 13 residues. Germline CDR1 and CDR2: MNHEY and SVGAGI. The CDR3 sequence is CASTMTGRTEAFF. In DNA, the CDR3 is TGTGCCAGCACCATGACAGGGAGGACTGAAGCTTTCTTT.

This clone appeared a few times. V and J are TRBV5-1 and TRBJ2-6; the D gene is possibly TRBD2 (7 bases). V lost 6 bases, J lost 2 bases, and 15 bases lay in between. Germline V gene lookup returns CDR1 SGHRS and CDR2 YFSETQ. The CDR3 spans 16 residues. CDR3 sequence (DNA): TGCGCCAGCAAGCGGGAAACAGGGACTGGGGCCAACGTCCTGACTTTC. It is translated as CASKRETGTGANVLTF.

The genes are TRBV7-9 and TRBJ2-1; 10 bases fit TRBD1. The CDR3 covers 16 residues. Per the germline V gene, CDR1 is SEHNR and CDR2 is FQNEAQ (reference sequence). Trimming took 5 bases from V and 0 from J; bases not matched to a gene: 4. In DNA form, the CDR3 reads TGTGCCAGCAGCCCTAGGACAGGGGGCTCCTACAATGAGCAGTTCTTC. Translating gives CASSPRTGGSYNEQFF. Looking up the rest from reference TRBV7-9 and TRBJ2-1 gives the full variable domain: DTGVSQNPRHKITKRGQNVTFRCDPISEHNRLYWYRQTLGQGPEFLTYFQNEAQLEKSRLLSDRFSAERPKGSFSTLEIQRTEQGDSAMYLCASSPRTGGSYNEQFFGPGTRLTVL.

CDR3 in amino acids: CASSTRGSLNEQFF. The CDR3 DNA reads TGTGCCAGCAGTACCCGGGGGTCCCTCAATGAGCAGTTCTTC. V gene TRBV25-1 combines with J gene TRBJ2-1; maybe TRBD2 (6 bases). Deletions cut 5 bases from V and 6 bases from J, with 14 bases between. Germline V gene data show CDR1 as MGHDK and CDR2 as SYGVNS. CDR3 length equals 14 residues.

The table lists this clone with a few counts. The chain employs TRBV9 and TRBJ1-4, with unresolved D. The CDR3 is made up of 16 amino acids. Trimming took 4 bases from V and 3 from J, leaving 16 bases between them. The germline V gene encodes CDR1 SGDLS and CDR2 YYNGEE. CDR3 nucleotide sequence: TGTGCCAGCAGCCCTGGGTCCCGGAGGGCTAATGAAAAACTGTTTTTT. Residues: CASSPGSRRANEKLFF.

The chain has TRBV28 and TRBJ2-1; no clear D. Deletions cut 8 bases from V and 5 bases from J, with 7 bases between. This CDR3 spans 11 amino acids. Germline CDR1 is MDHEN and CDR2 is SYDVKM. The CDR3, as DNA: TGTGCCAGCCTAGAGAACAATGAGCAGTTCTTC. Its translation is CASLENNEQFF.

The chain links TRBV6-5 to TRBJ2-7, with 9 bases identical to TRBD1. The CDR3 loop spans 16 amino acids. Losses at the gene ends were 2 bases for V and 2 bases for J; bases not matched to a gene: 7. The germline V gene has CDR1 MNHEY and CDR2 SVGAGI. The DNA for the CDR3 is TGTGCCAGCAGTTACCCCACAGGGGGCCGGACCTACGAGCAGTACTTC. As protein: CASSYPTGGRTYEQYF.

The rearrangement joins TRBV5-4 to TRBJ2-1, with D possibly matching TRBD2 (5 bases). In germline, CDR1 is SGHNT, CDR2 YYREEE (reference sequence). With 3 bases removed from V and 5 bases from J, the gap between germline ends came to 12 bases. There are 14 residues in the CDR3. CDR3 sequence: CASSSRTGDNEQFF. In DNA form, the CDR3 reads TGTGCCAGCAGCTCGAGGACTGGCGACAATGAGCAGTTCTTC.

This clone appeared a few times. This rearrangement joins TRBV2 to TRBJ2-7, with 8 bases that match TRBD2. The CDR3 extends over 12 amino acids. The V and J ends lost 11 bases and 2 bases, in that order; junction bases with no gene match: 5. CDR1 is SNHLY and CDR2 is FYNNEI in the germline V gene. CDR3 in amino acids: CAVKGLAYEQYF. CDR3 nucleotide sequence: TGTGCCGTCAAGGGACTAGCCTACGAGCAGTACTTC.

The CDR3 nucleotides are TGTGCCAGTAGTACCGAGCTGAACACTGAAGCTTTCTTT. Protein product: CASSTELNTEAFF. The chain has TRBV19 and TRBJ1-1; no clear D. V was pared by 4 bases and J by 0 bases, with 6 bases between. The CDR3 covers 13 residues. From germline, CDR1 is LNHDA and CDR2 SQIVND (reference sequence).

The count of this clone is one. The chain links TRBV28 to TRBJ1-1; D may be TRBD1 (5 bases). Germline-derived CDR1 and CDR2 are MDHEN and SYDVKM. The length of the CDR3 is 9 residues. The DNA of the CDR3 is TGTGCGGCGGGGGGGGAAGCTTTCTTT. Amino acids: CAAGGEAFF.